A single sample gave rise to the 13 T cell receptor beta chains below, sequenced in a study of cytotoxic CD8 clonotypes in ibrutinib-treated CLL. This table comes from immunoSEQ multiplex PCR, and its TCRdb copy is limited to in-frame clones, with some not included. The sample lists 130,000 to 150,000 clones, around three quarters seen once, with about 13% in the top ten. The source material was PBMCs, sampled after 12 months of ibrutinib treatment. The receptors stem from a human donor with chronic lymphocytic leukemia.

The rearrangement uses TRBV4-3 and TRBJ1-3, with D possibly matching TRBD1 (6 bases). Germline CDR1 LGHNA, CDR2 YSLEER. V shed 1 base and J shed 4 bases, with 11 bases lying between them. The CDR3 extends over 15 amino acids. Written as DNA, the CDR3 is TGCGCCAGCAGCCAAGCAGCCGGGACAGGAAACACCATATATTTT. It is translated as CASSQAAGTGNTIYF.

The gene calls are TRBV13 and TRBJ2-1; D gene uncertain. CDR3 size: 14 residues. Germline V CDR1 and CDR2: PRHDT, FYEKMQ (reference sequence). Deletions cut 1 base from V and 2 bases from J, with 6 bases between. CDR3 residues: CASSLVQPYNEQFF. In nucleotides, the CDR3 is TGTGCCAGCAGCTTAGTACAGCCCTACAATGAGCAGTTCTTC. Based on the CDR3 plus reference TRBV13 and TRBJ2-1, the full variable domain is AAGVIQSPRHLIKEKRETATLKCYPIPRHDTVYWYQQGPGQDPQFLISFYEKMQSDKGSIPDRFSAQQFSDYHSELNMSSLELGDSALYFCASSLVQPYNEQFFGPGTRLTVL.

J is TRBJ1-5 and V is TRBV5-1, with D uncertain. Germline V gene data show CDR1 as SGHRS and CDR2 as YFSETQ. This CDR3 comprises 13 residues. Trimming removed 7 bases from V and 0 bases from J, with 8 bases in between. CDR3 sequence: CASSDGSNQPQHF. The DNA for the CDR3 is TGCGCCAGCTCGGACGGTAGCAATCAGCCCCAGCATTTT. The whole variable domain, remainder taken from reference TRBV5-1 and TRBJ1-5, is KAGVTQTPRYLIKTRGQQVTLSCSPISGHRSVSWYQQTPGQGLQFLFEYFSETQRNKGNFPGRFSGRQFSNSRSEMNVSTLELGDSALYLCASSDGSNQPQHFGDGTRLSIL.

The chain couples TRBV27 to TRBJ1-4; TRBD1 agrees at 7 bases. Trimming at V came to 5 bases and at J to 7 bases, leaving 7 bases not matched to a gene. The germline V gene encodes CDR1 MNHEY and CDR2 SMNVEV (reference sequence). The CDR3 contains 14 residues. This CDR3 is CASSPYRGGEKLFF. The DNA of the CDR3 is TGTGCCAGCAGTCCATACAGGGGAGGTGAAAAACTGTTTTTT.

V gene TRBV18 combines with J gene TRBJ2-3; 7 bases align to TRBD1. The CDR3 totals 14 residues. V lost 4 bases to trimming and J lost 4 bases; unmatched junction nucleotides: 5. From germline, CDR1 is KGHSH and CDR2 LQKENI. The CDR3 is CASSRGGAADTQYF. The CDR3 nucleotides are TGTGCCAGCTCACGAGGGGGCGCGGCAGATACGCAGTATTTT.

The rearrangement uses TRBV18 and TRBJ2-7, with TRBD1 matching 8 bases. V gave up 3 bases and J gave up 3 bases; unmatched junction bases: 7. Per the germline V gene, CDR1 is KGHSH and CDR2 is LQKENI. The CDR3 runs 15 residues. CDR3 loop: CASSPRTGIFYEQYF. The CDR3 DNA is TGTGCCAGCTCACCCAGGACAGGGATCTTCTACGAGCAGTACTTC.

The genes are TRBV5-1 and TRBJ2-1; TRBD1 matches at 9 bases. The germline gives CDR1 SGHRS, CDR2 YFSETQ. Losses at the gene ends were 3 bases for V and 4 bases for J; bases not matched to a gene: 8. The CDR3 has 16 residues. CDR3 residues: CASSSIPGTGYNEQFF. The CDR3 DNA follows: TGCGCCAGCAGCTCCATCCCCGGGACAGGGTACAATGAGCAGTTCTTC.

CDR3 sequence reads: CASSLEIGRSRNTEAFF. In DNA form, the CDR3 reads TGCGCCAGCAGCTTGGAAATTGGACGGAGTAGGAACACTGAAGCTTTCTTT. The chain combines TRBV5-1 with TRBJ1-1; no clear D. The V gene lost 0 bases and the J gene lost 1 base, with 16 bases spanning the gap. The CDR3 is 17 residues long. Germline V gene data show CDR1 as SGHRS and CDR2 as YFSETQ.

The J gene is TRBJ2-5, the V gene TRBV18; D gene unclear. The CDR3 length is 14 residues. V lost 3 bases to trimming and J lost 5 bases, with 13 bases between them. Germline lookup yields CDR1 KGHSH and CDR2 LQKENI. DNA for the CDR3: TGTGCCAGCTCACCGATAATCGGAGACGAGACCCAGTACTTC. Translating it yields CASSPIIGDETQYF.

This rearrangement joins TRBV4-2 to TRBJ2-7; 10 bases align to TRBD1. The CDR3 has 18 amino acids. With 3 bases clipped from V and 9 bases from J, the junction kept 20 bases outside the gene matches. In germline, CDR1 is LGHNA, CDR2 YNFKEQ. For the CDR3, the DNA is TGTGCCAGCAGCCATGAAACCCGACAGGGGGCTTTACTACGAGCGCAGTACTTC. This sequence encodes CASSHETRQGALLRAQYF.

This sequence joins TRBV30 and TRBJ2-2; 7 bases line up with TRBD2. CDR3 length: 14 residues. Trimming at V came to 2 bases and at J to 8 bases, leaving 8 bases not matched to a gene. CDR1 is GTSNPN and CDR2 is SVGIG in the germline V gene (reference sequence). The CDR3 region is CAWSLGEGQGELFF. In nucleotides, the CDR3 is TGTGCCTGGAGTCTCGGGGAGGGCCAAGGGGAGCTGTTTTTT.

This chain uses TRBV7-2 with TRBJ2-3, with D possibly TRBD2 on 6 matching bases. Germline V gene sequence: CDR1 SGHTA, CDR2 FQGNSA. V lost 5 bases, J lost 7 bases, and 16 bases lay in between. The CDR3 has 14 amino acids. The DNA for the CDR3 is TGTGCCAGCAGCATCCCGCGTCGGGGGTATACGCAGTATTTT. Translation gives CASSIPRRGYTQYF.

The chain links TRBV5-1 to TRBJ2-1; no clear D gene. Germline values: CDR1 SGHRS, CDR2 YFSETQ. This CDR3 contains 13 residues. The V end was cut by 1 base, the J end by 5 bases, with 7 bases between. In nucleotides, the CDR3 is TGCGCCAGCAGCTTGATGAGCAACAATGAGCAGTTCTTC. Translation gives CASSLMSNNEQFF.